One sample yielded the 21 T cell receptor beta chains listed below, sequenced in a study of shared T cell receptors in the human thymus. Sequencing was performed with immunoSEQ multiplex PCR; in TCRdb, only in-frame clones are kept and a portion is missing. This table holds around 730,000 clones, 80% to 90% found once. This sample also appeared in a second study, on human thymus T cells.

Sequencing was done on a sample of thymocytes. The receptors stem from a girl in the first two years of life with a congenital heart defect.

This chain's CDR3 is CASSYMADSPNTEAFF. The CDR3 DNA follows: TGTGCCAGCAGTTACATGGCAGACTCCCCGAACACTGAAGCTTTCTTT. J is TRBJ1-1 and V is TRBV6-5; D gene ambiguous. V lost 2 bases to trimming and J lost 1 base, with 14 bases between them. There are 16 residues in the CDR3. The germline V gene has CDR1 MNHEY and CDR2 SVGAGI.

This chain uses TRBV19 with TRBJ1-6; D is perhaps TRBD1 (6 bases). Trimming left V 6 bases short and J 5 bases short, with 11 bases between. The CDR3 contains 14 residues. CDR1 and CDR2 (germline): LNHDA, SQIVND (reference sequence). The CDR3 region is CASSKDSNNSPLHF. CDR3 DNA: TGTGCCAGTAGCAAGGACAGTAATAATTCACCCCTCCACTTT.

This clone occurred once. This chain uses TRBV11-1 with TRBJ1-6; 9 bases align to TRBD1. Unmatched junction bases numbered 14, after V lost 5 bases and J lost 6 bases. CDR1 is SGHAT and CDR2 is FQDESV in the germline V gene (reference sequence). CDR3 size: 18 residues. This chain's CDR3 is CASSPHRENRGLNSPLHF. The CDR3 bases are TGTGCCAGCAGCCCCCACCGAGAGAACAGGGGGCTTAATTCACCCCTCCACTTT.

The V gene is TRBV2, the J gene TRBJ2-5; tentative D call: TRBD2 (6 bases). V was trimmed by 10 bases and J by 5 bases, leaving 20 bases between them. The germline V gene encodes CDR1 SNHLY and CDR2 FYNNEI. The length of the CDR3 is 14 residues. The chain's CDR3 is CATLGREGGETQYF. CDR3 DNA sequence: TGTGCCACCCTGGGGCGGGAAGGAGGGGAGACCCAGTACTTC.

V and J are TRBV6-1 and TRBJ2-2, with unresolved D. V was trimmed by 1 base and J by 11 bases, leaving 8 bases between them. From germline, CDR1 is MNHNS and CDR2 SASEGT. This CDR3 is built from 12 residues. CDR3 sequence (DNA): TGTGCCAGCAGTGAAGGAGGAGATGAGCTGTTTTTT. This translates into CASSEGGDELFF.

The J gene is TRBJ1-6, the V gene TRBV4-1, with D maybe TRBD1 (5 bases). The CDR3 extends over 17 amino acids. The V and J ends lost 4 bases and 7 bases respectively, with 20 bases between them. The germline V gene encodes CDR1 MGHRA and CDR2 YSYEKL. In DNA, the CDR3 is TGCGCCAGCAGCCGACAGTTGTTTCCAAGGCCAAATTCACCCCTCCACTTT. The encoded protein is CASSRQLFPRPNSPLHF.

Here the CDR3 reads CASSPPYAGTPGHTQYF. CDR3 nucleotides: TGTGCCAGCAGCCCCCCTTATGCCGGGACTCCGGGTCATACGCAGTATTTT. This chain uses TRBV12-1 with TRBJ2-3; the table's D call, TRBD2, has no DNA check behind it. TRBV12-1 is termed a pseudogene. The CDR3 sequence is 17 residues long.

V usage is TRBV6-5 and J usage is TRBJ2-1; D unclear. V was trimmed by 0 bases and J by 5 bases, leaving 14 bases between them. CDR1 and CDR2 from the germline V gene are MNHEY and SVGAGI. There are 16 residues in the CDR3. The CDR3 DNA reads TGTGCCAGCAGTTACTCAAGTGTAGCTCTGGACAATGAGCAGTTCTTC. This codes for CASSYSSVALDNEQFF.

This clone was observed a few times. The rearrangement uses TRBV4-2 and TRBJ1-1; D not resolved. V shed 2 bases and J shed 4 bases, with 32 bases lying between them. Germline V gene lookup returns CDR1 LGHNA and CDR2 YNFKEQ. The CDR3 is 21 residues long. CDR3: CASSQLLREFPALVAGTEAFF. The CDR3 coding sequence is TGTGCCAGCAGCCAACTCCTCCGGGAATTCCCCGCCCTGGTAGCCGGCACTGAAGCTTTCTTT.

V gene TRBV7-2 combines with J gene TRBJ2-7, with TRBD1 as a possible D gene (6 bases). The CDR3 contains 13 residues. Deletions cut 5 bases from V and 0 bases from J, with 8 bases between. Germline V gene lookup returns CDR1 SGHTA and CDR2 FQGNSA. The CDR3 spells CASSRTASYEQYF. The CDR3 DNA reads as TGTGCCAGCAGCCGGACAGCCTCCTACGAGCAGTACTTC.

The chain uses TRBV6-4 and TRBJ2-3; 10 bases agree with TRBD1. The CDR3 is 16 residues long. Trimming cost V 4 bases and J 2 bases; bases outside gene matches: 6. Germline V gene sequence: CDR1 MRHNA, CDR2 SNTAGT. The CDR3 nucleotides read TGTGCCAGCAGTGCCTCAGACAGGGGGCTCACAGATACGCAGTATTTT. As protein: CASSASDRGLTDTQYF.

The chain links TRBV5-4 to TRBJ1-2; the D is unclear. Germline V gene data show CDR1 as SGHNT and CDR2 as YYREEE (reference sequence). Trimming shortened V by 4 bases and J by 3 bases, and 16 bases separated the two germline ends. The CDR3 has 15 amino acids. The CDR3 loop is CASSPSEGRYYGYTF. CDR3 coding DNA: TGTGCCAGCAGCCCCTCGGAGGGTCGGTACTATGGCTACACCTTC. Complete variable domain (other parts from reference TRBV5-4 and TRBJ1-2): ETGVTQSPTHLIKTRGQQVTLRCSSQSGHNTVSWYQQALGQGPQFIFQYYREEENGRGNFPPRFSGLQFPNYSSELNVNALELDDSALYLCASSPSEGRYYGYTFGSGTRLTVV.

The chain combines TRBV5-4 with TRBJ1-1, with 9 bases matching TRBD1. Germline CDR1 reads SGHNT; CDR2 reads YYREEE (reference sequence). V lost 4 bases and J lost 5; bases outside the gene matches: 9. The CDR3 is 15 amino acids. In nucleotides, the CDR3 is TGTGCCAGCAGCCTGCCGGGACAGGGAAGGACTGAAGCTTTCTTT. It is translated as CASSLPGQGRTEAFF.

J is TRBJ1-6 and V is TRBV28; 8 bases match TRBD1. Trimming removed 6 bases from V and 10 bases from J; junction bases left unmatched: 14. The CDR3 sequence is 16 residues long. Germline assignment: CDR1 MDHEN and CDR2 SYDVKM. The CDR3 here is CASRVTGASAGSPLHF. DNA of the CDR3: TGTGCCAGCAGGGTGACAGGGGCCTCCGCGGGATCACCCCTCCACTTT. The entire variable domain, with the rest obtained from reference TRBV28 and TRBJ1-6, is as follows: DVKVTQSSRYLVKRTGEKVFLECVQDMDHENMFWYRQDPGLGLRLIYFSYDVKMKEKGDIPEGYSVSREKKERFSLILESASTNQTSMYLCASRVTGASAGSPLHFGNGTRLTVT.

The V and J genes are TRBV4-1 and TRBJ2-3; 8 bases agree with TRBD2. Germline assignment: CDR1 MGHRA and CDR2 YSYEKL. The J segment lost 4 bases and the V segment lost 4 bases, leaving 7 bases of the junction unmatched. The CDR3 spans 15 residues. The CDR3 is CASSPRTSSPDTQYF. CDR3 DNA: TGCGCCAGCAGCCCTAGGACTAGCTCGCCAGATACGCAGTATTTT.

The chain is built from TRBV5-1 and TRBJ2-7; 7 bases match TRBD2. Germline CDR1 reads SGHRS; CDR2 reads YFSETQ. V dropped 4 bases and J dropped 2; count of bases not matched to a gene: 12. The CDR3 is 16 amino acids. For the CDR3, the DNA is TGCGCCAGCAGCCTGCGGACCCGGGACTATCCCTACGAGCAGTACTTC. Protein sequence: CASSLRTRDYPYEQYF.

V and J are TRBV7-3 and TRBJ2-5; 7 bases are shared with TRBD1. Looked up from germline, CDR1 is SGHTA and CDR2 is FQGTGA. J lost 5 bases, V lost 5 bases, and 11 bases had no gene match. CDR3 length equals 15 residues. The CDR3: CASSPRDSTSETQYF. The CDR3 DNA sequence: TGTGCCAGCAGCCCCAGGGACAGTACTTCGGAGACCCAGTACTTC.

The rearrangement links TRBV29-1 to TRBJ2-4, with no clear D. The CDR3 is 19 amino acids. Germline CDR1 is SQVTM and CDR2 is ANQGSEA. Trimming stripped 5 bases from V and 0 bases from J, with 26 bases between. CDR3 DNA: TGCAGCGTTCCTGAGAGGCCCGGGTCGGATGGTCTAGCCAAAAACATTCAGTACTTC. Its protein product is CSVPERPGSDGLAKNIQYF.

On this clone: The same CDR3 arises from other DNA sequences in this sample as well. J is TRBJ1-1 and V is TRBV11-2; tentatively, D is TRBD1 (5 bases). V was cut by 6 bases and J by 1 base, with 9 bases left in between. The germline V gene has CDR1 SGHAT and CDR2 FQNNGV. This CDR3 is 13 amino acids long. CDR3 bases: TGTGCCAGCAGGCAGGGCGGGAACACTGAAGCTTTCTTT. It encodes CASRQGGNTEAFF.

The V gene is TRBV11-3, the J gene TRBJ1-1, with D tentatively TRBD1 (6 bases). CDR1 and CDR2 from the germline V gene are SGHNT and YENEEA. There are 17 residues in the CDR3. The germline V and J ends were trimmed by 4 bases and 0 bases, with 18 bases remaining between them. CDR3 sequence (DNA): TGTGCCAGCAGCTCAAAACAGGGAATCTTGGTGAACACTGAAGCTTTCTTT. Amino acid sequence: CASSSKQGILVNTEAFF.

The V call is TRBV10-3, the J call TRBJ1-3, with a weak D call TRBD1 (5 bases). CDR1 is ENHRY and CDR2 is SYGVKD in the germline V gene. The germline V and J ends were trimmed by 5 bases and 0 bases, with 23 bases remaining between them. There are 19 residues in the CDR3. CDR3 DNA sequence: TGTGCCATCAGTACAGACCATTATAAGGACACCATCTCTGGAAACACCATATATTTT. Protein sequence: CAISTDHYKDTISGNTIYF.